Listed below are T cell receptor beta chains from one sample, sequenced in a study of T cells in Graves' hyperthyroidism and ophthalmopathy. Via MiXCR, TCRdb re-called the multiplex PCR reads, giving one row per CDR3 protein. In the table there are about 420,000 distinct CDR3 sequences, approximately 13% of which are singletons. Sequencing input: blood. Every receptor here comes from a woman aged 18 to 35 with Graves' hyperthyroidism. The CDR3 runs from the conserved cysteine through the conserved F or W. A D gene is named only where the DNA matches it firmly. Size values are once, few and many counts, or a class for expanded clones, and some rows have none.

j_call | v_call | clone_size | d_call | cdr3_aa | cdr3_nt
TRBJ1-2 | TRBV5-5 | . | . | CASSLFSDYGYTF | TGTGCCAGCAGCTTGTTTTCGGACTATGGCTACACCTTC
TRBJ2-6 | TRBV6-6 | many | . | CASSYSAGTGANVLTF | TGTGCCAGCAGTTACTCAGCGGGTACTGGGGCCAACGTCCTGACTTTC
TRBJ1-2 | TRBV29-1 | many | . | CSVDSVNYGYTF | TGCAGCGTTGATTCAGTTAACTATGGCTACACCTTC
TRBJ1-2 | TRBV12-3/TRBV12-4 | many | TRBD1 | CASRAGGQSNYGYTF | TGTGCCAGCAGGGCTGGGGGACAGAGTAACTATGGCTACACCTTC
TRBJ2-1 | TRBV11-1 | many | . | CASSSGTYYTNEQFF | TGTGCCAGCAGCTCCGGGACCTACTATACAAATGAGCAGTTCTTC
TRBJ2-2 | TRBV2 | few | . | CASSEAATNTGELFF | TGTGCCAGCAGTGAGGCGGCTACGAACACCGGGGAGCTGTTTTTT
TRBJ2-4 | TRBV20-1 | many | . | CSASWTSAADIQYF | TGCAGTGCTAGTTGGACGTCCGCGGCGGACATTCAGTACTTC
TRBJ2-2 | TRBV28 | many | . | CASSSAGIGSGELFF | TGTGCCAGCAGTTCCGCAGGGATTGGATCCGGGGAGCTGTTTTTT
TRBJ2-4 | TRBV18 | many | . | CASSPPKGVRNIQYF | TGTGCCAGCTCACCACCGAAGGGTGTGAGGAACATTCAGTACTTC
TRBJ1-2 | TRBV27 | many | TRBD1 | CASSPGQGYYGYTF | TGTGCCAGCAGTCCGGGACAGGGATACTATGGCTACACCTTC